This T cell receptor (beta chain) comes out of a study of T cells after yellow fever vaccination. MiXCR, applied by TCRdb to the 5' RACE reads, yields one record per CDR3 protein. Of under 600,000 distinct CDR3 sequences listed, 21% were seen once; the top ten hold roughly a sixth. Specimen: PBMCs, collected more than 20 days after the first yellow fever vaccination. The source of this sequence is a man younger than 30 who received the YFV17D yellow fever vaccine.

CDR3: CASSDTLKLAGVLSEQFF. The CDR3 bases are TGTGCCAGCAGTGATACCCTCAAACTAGCGGGGGTCCTCAGTGAGCAGTTCTTC. The chain couples TRBV6-1 to TRBJ2-1; the match to TRBD2 covers 11 bases. CDR3 size: 18 residues. V lost 3 bases, J lost 9 bases, and 16 bases stayed unmatched. Looked up from germline, CDR1 is MNHNS and CDR2 is SASEGT.